Sequencing of this T cell receptor (beta chain) was carried out in a study of blood T cell repertoires in COVID-19. The overall study: Acute-phase and convalescent COVID-19 samples originated in the United States, Italy and Spain. Nucleic acid was either cDNA or gDNA, and it came from T cells, B-cell-depleted T cells, or PBMCs.

How the authors handled the data: Scientists estimated how many nucleated cells there were by amplifying reference gene primers. Method: immunoSEQ multiplex PCR; TCRdb's copy keeps in-frame clones and lacks some. That table gives V, J and clone size, and the DNA gave D and trimming. The data show approximately 70,000 clones, approximately 89% seen once. V lost 5 bases to trimming and J lost 8 bases, with 25 bases between them. The CDR3 has 17 residues. Germline V CDR1 and CDR2: SEHNR, FQNEAQ (reference sequence). The V gene is TRBV7-9, the J gene TRBJ2-1; D is unresolved. The clonotype originates from a woman aged 55-69 years with active COVID-19. Sequencing used peripheral blood. The CDR3 DNA reads as TGTGCCAGCAGCCCCCTAAGCGCCAAGGCCGTCTTACATGAGCAGTTCTTC. Protein: CASSPLSAKAVLHEQFF. The full variable domain, its missing parts supplied by reference TRBV7-9 and TRBJ2-1, is DTGVSQNPRHKITKRGQNVTFRCDPISEHNRLYWYRQTLGQGPEFLTYFQNEAQLEKSRLLSDRFSAERPKGSFSTLEIQRTEQGDSAMYLCASSPLSAKAVLHEQFFGPGTRLTVL.